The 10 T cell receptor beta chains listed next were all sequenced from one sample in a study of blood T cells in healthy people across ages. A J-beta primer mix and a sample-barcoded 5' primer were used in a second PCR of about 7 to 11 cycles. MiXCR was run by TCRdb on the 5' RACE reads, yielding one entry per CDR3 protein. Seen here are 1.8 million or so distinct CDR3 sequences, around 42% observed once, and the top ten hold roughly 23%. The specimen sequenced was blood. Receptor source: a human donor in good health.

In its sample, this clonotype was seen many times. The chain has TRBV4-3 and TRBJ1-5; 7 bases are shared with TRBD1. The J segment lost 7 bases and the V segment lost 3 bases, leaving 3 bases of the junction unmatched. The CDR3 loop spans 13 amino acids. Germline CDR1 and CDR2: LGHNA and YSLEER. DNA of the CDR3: TGCGCCAGCAGCCAGGAAGGGGGCCAGCCCCAGCATTTT. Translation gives CASSQEGGQPQHF.

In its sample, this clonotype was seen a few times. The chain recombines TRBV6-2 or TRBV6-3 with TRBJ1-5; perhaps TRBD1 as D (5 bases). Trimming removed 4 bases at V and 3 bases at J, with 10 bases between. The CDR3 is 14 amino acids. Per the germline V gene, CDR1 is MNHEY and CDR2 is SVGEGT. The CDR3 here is CASSFSGINQPQHF. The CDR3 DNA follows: TGTGCCAGCAGTTTCTCAGGGATCAATCAGCCCCAGCATTTT.

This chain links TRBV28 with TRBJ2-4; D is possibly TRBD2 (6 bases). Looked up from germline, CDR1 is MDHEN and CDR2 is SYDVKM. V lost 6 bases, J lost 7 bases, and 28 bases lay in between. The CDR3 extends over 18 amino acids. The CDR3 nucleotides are TGTGCCAGCAGATTCGCCAGCGGGCCTGGCGCAGGGTGGAACATTCAGTACTTC. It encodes CASRFASGPGAGWNIQYF.

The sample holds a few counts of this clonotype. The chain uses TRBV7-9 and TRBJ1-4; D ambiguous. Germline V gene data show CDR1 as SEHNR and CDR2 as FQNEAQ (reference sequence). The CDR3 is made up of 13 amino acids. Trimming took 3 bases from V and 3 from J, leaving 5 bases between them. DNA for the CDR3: TGTGCCAGCAGCTTCTTCGCTAATGAAAAACTGTTTTTT. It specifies CASSFFANEKLFF. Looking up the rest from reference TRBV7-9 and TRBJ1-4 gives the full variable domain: DTGVSQNPRHKITKRGQNVTFRCDPISEHNRLYWYRQTLGQGPEFLTYFQNEAQLEKSRLLSDRFSAERPKGSFSTLEIQRTEQGDSAMYLCASSFFANEKLFFGSGTQLSVL.

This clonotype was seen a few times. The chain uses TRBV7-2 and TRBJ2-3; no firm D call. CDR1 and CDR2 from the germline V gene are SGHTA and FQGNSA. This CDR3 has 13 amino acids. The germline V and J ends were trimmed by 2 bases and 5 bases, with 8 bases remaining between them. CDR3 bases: TGTGCCAGCAGCTTATGGGTAGAAGATACGCAGTATTTT. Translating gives CASSLWVEDTQYF.

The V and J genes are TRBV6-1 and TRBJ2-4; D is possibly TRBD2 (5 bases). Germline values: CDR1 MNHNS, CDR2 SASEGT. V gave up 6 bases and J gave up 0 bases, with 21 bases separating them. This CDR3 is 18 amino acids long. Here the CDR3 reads CASRESTGDRLAKNIQYF. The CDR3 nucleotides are TGTGCCAGCAGGGAATCTACCGGGGATAGACTAGCCAAAAACATTCAGTACTTC.

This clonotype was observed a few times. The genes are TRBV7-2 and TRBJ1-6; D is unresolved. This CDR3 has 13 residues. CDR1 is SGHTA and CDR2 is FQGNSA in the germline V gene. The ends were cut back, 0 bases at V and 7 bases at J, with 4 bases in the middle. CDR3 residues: CASSLARNSPLHF. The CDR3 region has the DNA TGTGCCAGCAGCTTAGCCAGGAATTCACCCCTCCACTTT.

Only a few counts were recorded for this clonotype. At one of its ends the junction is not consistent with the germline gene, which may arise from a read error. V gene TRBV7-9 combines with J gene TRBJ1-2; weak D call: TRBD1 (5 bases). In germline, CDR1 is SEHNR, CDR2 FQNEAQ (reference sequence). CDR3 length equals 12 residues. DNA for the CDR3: TGTGCCGGCAGCTTAGAGGGGAATGGCTACACCTTC. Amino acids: CAGSLEGNGYTF.

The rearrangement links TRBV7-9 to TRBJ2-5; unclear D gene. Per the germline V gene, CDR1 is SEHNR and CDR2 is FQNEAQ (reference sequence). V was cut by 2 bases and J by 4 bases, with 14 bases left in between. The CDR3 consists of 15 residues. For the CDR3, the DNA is TGTGCCAGCAGCTTACCAGGTCTGGTGTCAGAGACCCAGTACTTC. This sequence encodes CASSLPGLVSETQYF.

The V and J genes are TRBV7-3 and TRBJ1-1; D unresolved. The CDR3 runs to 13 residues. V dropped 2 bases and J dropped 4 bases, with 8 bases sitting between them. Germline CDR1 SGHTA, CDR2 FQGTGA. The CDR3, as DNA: TGTGCCAGCAGCTTAGAGGCCGCCACTGAAGCTTTCTTT. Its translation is CASSLEAATEAFF.